This T cell receptor beta chain was observed in a study of T cells in Graves' hyperthyroidism and ophthalmopathy. Background on the study: The authors collected peripheral blood at initial diagnosis, before any treatment.

Isolation of PBMCs was performed on about 10 ml fresh peripheral blood. In germline, CDR1 is SGHTA, CDR2 FQGNSA. V shed 1 base and J shed 8 bases, with 8 bases lying between them. The CDR3 consists of 12 residues. This clonotype appeared many times. There were TCR beta CDR3 regions amplified from RNA transcripts. First-round RT-PCR targeting the TCR CDR3 was performed with the HTBI primer set. One entry per CDR3 protein, called by TCRdb with MiXCR from the multiplex PCR reads. The data contain 600,000 or so distinct CDR3 sequences, 14% of them seen just once; the ten biggest clones take up 7.1%. Sequenced material: blood. The genes are TRBV7-2 and TRBJ1-1; D call uncertain. This TCR came from a woman younger than 35 with Graves' ophthalmopathy. The CDR3 sequence is CASSLVTLEAFF. In DNA form, the CDR3 reads TGTGCCAGCAGCTTAGTAACCCTAGAAGCTTTCTTT.